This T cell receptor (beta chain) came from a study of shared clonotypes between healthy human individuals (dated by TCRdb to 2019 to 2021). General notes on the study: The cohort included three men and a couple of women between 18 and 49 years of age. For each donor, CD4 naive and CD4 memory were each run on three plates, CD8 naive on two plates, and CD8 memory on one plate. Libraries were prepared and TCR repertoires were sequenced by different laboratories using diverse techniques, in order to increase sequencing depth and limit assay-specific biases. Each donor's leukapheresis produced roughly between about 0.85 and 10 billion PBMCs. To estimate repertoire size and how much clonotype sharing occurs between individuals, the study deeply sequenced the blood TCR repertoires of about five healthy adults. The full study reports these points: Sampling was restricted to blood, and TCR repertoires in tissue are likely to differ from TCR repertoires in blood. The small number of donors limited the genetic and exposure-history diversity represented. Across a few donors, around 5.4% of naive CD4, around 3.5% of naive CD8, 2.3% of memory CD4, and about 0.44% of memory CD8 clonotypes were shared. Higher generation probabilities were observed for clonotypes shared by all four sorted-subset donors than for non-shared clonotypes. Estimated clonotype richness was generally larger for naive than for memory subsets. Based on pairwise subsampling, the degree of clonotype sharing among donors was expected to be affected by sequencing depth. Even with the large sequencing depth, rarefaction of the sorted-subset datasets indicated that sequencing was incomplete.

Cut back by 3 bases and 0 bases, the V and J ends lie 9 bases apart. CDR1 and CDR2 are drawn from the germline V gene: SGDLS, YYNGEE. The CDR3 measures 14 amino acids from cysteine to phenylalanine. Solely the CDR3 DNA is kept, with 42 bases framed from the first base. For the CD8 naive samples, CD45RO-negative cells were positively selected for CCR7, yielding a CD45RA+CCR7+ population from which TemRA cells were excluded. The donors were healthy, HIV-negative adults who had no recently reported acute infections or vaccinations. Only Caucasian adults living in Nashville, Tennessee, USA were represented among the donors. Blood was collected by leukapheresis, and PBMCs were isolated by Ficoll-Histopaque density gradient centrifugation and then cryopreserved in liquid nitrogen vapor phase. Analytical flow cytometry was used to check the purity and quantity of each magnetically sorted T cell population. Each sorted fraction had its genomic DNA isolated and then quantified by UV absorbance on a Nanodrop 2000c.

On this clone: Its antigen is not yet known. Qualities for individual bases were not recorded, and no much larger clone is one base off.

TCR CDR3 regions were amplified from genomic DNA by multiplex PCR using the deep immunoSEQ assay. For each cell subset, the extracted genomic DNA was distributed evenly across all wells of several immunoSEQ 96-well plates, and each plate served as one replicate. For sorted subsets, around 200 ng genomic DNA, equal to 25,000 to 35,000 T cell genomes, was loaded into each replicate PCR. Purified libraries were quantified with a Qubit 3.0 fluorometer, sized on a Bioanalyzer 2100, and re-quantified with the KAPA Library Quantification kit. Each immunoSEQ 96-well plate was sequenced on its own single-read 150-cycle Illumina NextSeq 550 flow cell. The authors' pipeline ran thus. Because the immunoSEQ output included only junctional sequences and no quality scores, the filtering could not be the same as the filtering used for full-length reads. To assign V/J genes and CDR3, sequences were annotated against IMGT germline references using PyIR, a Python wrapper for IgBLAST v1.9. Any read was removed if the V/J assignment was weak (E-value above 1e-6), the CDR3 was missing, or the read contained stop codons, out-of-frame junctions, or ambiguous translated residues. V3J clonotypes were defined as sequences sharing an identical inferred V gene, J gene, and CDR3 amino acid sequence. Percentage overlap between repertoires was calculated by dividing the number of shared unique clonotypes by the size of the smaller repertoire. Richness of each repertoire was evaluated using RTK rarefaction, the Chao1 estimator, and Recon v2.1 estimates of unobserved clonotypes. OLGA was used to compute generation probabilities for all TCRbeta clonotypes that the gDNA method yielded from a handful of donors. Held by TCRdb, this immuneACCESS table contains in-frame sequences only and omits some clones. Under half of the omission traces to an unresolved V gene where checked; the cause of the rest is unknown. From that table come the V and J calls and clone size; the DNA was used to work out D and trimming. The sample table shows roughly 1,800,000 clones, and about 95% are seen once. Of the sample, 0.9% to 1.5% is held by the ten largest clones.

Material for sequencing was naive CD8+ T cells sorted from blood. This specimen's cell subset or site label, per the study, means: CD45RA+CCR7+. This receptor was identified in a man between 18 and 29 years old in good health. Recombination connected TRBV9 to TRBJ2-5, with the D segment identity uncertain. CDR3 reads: CASSAGRYQETQYF. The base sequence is TGTGCCAGCAGCGCCGGACGGTACCAAGAGACCCAGTACTTC.